This T cell receptor beta chain stems from a study of cytomegalovirus exposure and HLA in healthy donors. Study-wide context: From HLA-typed donors, an early data release held 70 million to 95 million unique TCRs. Study findings and constraints: Later analysis reportedly placed an Asian-associated ancestry cluster below the roughly 690-donor mean in N-insertions. In a later analysis, TCR beta V- and J-gene trimming was associated with a missense DCLRE1C variant.

The PCR used 60 Vbeta and 13 Jbeta primers. Per the original methods: A follow-up analysis tallied tens of millions of unique TCR beta chains, roughly 11 million shared. This table comes from immunoSEQ multiplex PCR, and its TCRdb copy is limited to in-frame clones, with some not included. From that table come the V and J calls and clone size; the DNA was used to work out D and trimming. The sample carries around 130,000 clones, 65% to 90% recorded once. This CDR3 contains 15 residues. Trimming at V came to 3 bases and at J to 4 bases, leaving 4 bases not matched to a gene. CDR1 is MDHEN and CDR2 is SYDVKM in the germline V gene. About this clone: Its target is not known.

The rearrangement joins TRBV28 to TRBJ2-1; 9 bases fit TRBD2. Material: PBMCs. This receptor was taken from a middle-aged woman in good health and CMV-seronegative. The CDR3 DNA reads TGTGCCAGCAGTTTTATCCTAGCGGGGTACAATGAGCAGTTCTTC. Residues: CASSFILAGYNEQFF.